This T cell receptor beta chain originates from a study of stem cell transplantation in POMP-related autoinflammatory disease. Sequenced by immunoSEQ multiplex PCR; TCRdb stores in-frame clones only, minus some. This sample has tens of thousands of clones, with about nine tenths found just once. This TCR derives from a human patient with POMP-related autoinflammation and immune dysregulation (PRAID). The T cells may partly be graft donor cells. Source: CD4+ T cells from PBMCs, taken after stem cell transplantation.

Written as DNA, the CDR3 is TGTGCCACCCACCGGGACAGGGGAGCAGATACGCAGTATTTT. It is translated as CATHRDRGADTQYF. This chain joins TRBV28 and TRBJ2-3, with 10 nucleotides matching TRBD1. Germline V gene sequence: CDR1 MDHEN, CDR2 SYDVKM. The CDR3 spans 14 residues. J was trimmed by 4 bases and V by 10 bases; bases with no gene match: 8.